This TCR beta chain originates from a study of T cell repertoires in cytomegalovirus infection. Study-level information: An indication of both CMV infection and matching HLA type came from public TCR beta signatures.

This CDR3 spans 14 amino acids. Germline lookup yields CDR1 SGHDN and CDR2 FVKESK. Trimming at V came to 1 base and at J to 6 bases, leaving 3 bases not matched to a gene. This clonotype occurred a few times. TCRdb analysed the reads with MiXCR anew, one entry per CDR3 protein. The sample has some 450,000 distinct CDR3 sequences, approximately 30% seen once. The TCR originated in a human donor in good health (CMV status not recorded). Some clones in this sample may be carry-over from other donors' samples. This chain links TRBV14 with TRBJ2-3, with 8 bases lining up with TRBD2. The sample was PBMCs. As DNA, the CDR3 is TGTGCCAGCAGCCAAGTGTTAGCGGGGGATACGCAGTATTTT. Encoded protein: CASSQVLAGDTQYF.